This T cell receptor (beta chain) was captured by sequencing in a study of blood T cell repertoires in COVID-19. Study at large: COVID-19 samples, acute and convalescent, were from the United States, Italy and Spain. Sources were T cells, B-cell-depleted T cells, or PBMCs; the material itself was cDNA or gDNA.

The ends lost 4 bases at V and 0 bases at J; junction bases unmatched: 6. CDR1 SNHLY and CDR2 FYNNEI come from the germline V gene. CDR3 size: 18 residues. As processed by the authors: Reference gene primer amplification gave estimated nucleated cell counts. Produced via immunoSEQ multiplex PCR; TCRdb's table is partial and in-frame only. V and J calls and clone size are as listed in that table; D and trimming were resolved from the DNA. The table has 150,000 to 200,000 clones, 75% to 90% seen once. In its sample, this clone was seen a few times. This clonotype was sampled from a man in his sixties with acute or convalescent COVID-19. The chain recombines TRBV2 with TRBJ2-5; 15 nucleotides line up with TRBD2. The sample comprised peripheral blood. The DNA for the CDR3 is TGTGCCAGCAGTGCCGGGACTAGCGGGGGGACCTACCAAGAGACCCAGTACTTC. Amino acid sequence: CASSAGTSGGTYQETQYF.